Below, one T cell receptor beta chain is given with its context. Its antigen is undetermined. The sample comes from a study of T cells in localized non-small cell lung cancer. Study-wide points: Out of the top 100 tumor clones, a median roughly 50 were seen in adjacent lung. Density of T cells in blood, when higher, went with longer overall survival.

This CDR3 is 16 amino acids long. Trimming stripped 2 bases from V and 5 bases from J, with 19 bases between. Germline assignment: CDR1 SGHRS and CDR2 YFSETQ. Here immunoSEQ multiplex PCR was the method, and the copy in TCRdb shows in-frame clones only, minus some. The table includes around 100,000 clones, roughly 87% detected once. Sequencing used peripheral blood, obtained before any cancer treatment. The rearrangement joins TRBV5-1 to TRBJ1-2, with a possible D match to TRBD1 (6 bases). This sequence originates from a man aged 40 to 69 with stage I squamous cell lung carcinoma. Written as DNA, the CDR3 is TGCGCCAGCAGCTTAAACGTCGGACAGTTAGGGTATGGCTACACCTTC. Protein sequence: CASSLNVGQLGYGYTF.